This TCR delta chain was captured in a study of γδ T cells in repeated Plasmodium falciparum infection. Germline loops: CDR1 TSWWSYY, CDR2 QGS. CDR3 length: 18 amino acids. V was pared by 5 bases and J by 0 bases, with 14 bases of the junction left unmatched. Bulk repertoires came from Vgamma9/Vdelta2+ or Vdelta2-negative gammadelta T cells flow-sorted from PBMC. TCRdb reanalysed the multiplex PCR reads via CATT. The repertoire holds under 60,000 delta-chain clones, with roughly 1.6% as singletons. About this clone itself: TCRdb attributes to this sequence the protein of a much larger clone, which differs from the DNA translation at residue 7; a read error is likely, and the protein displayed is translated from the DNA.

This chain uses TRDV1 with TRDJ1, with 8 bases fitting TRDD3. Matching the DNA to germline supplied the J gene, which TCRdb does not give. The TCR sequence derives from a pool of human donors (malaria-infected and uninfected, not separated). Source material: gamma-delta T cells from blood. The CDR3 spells CALGTHPGDKYNTDKLIF. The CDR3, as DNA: TGTGCTCTTGGGACCCACCCGGGGGATAAGTATAACACCGATAAACTCATCTTT.